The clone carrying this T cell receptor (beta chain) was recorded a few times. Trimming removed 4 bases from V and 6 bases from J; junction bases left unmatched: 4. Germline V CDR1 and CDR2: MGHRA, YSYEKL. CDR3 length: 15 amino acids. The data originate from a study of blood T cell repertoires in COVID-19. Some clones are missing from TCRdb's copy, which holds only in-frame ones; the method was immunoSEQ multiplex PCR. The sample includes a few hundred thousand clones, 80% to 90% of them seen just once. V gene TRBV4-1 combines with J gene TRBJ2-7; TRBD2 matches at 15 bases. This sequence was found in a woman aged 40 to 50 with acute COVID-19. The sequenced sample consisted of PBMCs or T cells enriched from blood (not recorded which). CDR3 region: CASSRTSGRAIEQYF. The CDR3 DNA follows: TGCGCCAGCAGCCGGACTAGCGGGAGGGCCATCGAGCAGTACTTC.